A selection of T cell receptor beta chains follows, all from one sample in a study of blood T cell repertoires in COVID-19. Only in-frame clones appear in the TCRdb table, and some are missing; sequencing was by immunoSEQ multiplex PCR. Of fewer than 30,000 clones listed, approximately 92% are singletons. The sequencing input was peripheral blood. The receptors shown here come from a human donor in a cohort sampled during active COVID-19. Both conserved end residues are part of each CDR3.

>TRBV11-3
CASSPTGGNTGELFF
>TRBV6-6
CASSYPTAVNEKLFF
>TRBV5-1
CASSWARLAGDGTQYF
>TRBV3-1/TRBV3-2
CASSRKFLGGLNEQFF
>TRBV19
CASSIARGNIGYSNQPQHF
>TRBV4-3
CASSQAGGDNEKLFF
>TRBV28
CASEGQPDSPLHF
>TRBV19
CASSLSRAEAFF
>TRBV7-9
CASSLGTGYEAFF
>TRBV11-2
CASSLETSGGWSSYEQYF
>TRBV20-1
CSARSGHEQYF
>TRBV12-3/TRBV12-4
CASSFAGKETQHF
>TRBV11-3
CASSLDPRDFLNTGELFF
>TRBV28
CASTSRDYGYTF
>TRBV29-1
CSVEGRLAYEQYF
>TRBV4-3
CASSQDRSIPNYGYTF
>TRBV29-1
CSVASGTGGTDTQYF
>TRBV18
CASSPPGLAGGRQETQYF
>TRBV18
CASSPGQGPYSNQPQHF
>TRBV2
CASSQGAANEKLFF
>TRBV7-2
CASSRGGGTYNEQFF
>TRBV2
CASSAGAREYF